These T cell receptor beta chains were read from a single sample in a study of T cell repertoires in cytomegalovirus infection. From the reads, TCRdb called clonotypes with MiXCR, one entry per CDR3 protein. The table has 340,000 or so distinct CDR3 sequences, roughly 25% seen once. No antigen is known for these receptors. The sample consisted of cultured PBMCs, taken from culture after CMV antigen stimulation. Source of these receptors: a human donor in good health (CMV status not recorded). Some clones in this sample may be carry-over from other donors' samples. CDR3s include the opening cysteine and the closing phenylalanine or tryptophan. Fields, in order: V gene, clone size, CDR3 length, CDR3 protein. A clone size is listed for some rows: how often the clone was seen (once, few, many), or a class if it is expanded.

V gene: TRBV6-5
clone size: -
CDR3 length: 10
CDR3 protein: CASGRESKFF

V gene: TRBV6-2/TRBV6-3
clone size: -
CDR3 length: 15
CDR3 protein: CASRPSGANTGELFF

V gene: TRBV7-2
clone size: many
CDR3 length: 16
CDR3 protein: CASSLTGTGTYNEQFF

V gene: TRBV19
clone size: -
CDR3 length: 14
CDR3 protein: CASTPGQGNSPLHF

V gene: TRBV28
clone size: -
CDR3 length: 14
CDR3 protein: CASSLWSREGGYTF

V gene: TRBV9
clone size: -
CDR3 length: 15
CDR3 protein: CASSDRASSYNEQFF

V gene: TRBV7-2
clone size: many
CDR3 length: 18
CDR3 protein: CASSLGWGGDSGTDTQYF

V gene: TRBV7-2
clone size: many
CDR3 length: 16
CDR3 protein: CASSPQSRQGTNTQYF

V gene: TRBV7-2
clone size: many
CDR3 length: 15
CDR3 protein: CASSFRTSLQETQYF

V gene: TRBV28
clone size: once
CDR3 length: 15
CDR3 protein: CASSLSPTYNYGYTF

V gene: TRBV6-6
clone size: -
CDR3 length: 17
CDR3 protein: CASSYFRTSGSYNEQFF

V gene: TRBV4-1
clone size: -
CDR3 length: 14
CDR3 protein: CASSPSGQPYGYTF

V gene: TRBV19
clone size: many
CDR3 length: 12
CDR3 protein: CASSIVNNEQFF

V gene: TRBV7-2
clone size: many
CDR3 length: 12
CDR3 protein: CASSRDGAEAFF

V gene: TRBV12-3/TRBV12-4
clone size: -
CDR3 length: 15
CDR3 protein: CASSGTIATNDKLFF

V gene: TRBV4-3
clone size: once
CDR3 length: 18
CDR3 protein: CASSQDEGVNSGANVLTF

V gene: TRBV7-2
clone size: -
CDR3 length: 15
CDR3 protein: CASSSSLLSTDTQYF

V gene: TRBV7-2
clone size: -
CDR3 length: 16
CDR3 protein: CASSLASGRSTGELFF

V gene: TRBV11-2
clone size: -
CDR3 length: 14
CDR3 protein: CASSLMAMNTEAFF

V gene: TRBV7-2
clone size: -
CDR3 length: 15
CDR3 protein: CASSLLSGSYNEQFF

V gene: TRBV7-2
clone size: few
CDR3 length: 16
CDR3 protein: CASTRIIGTSTGELFF

V gene: TRBV7-9
clone size: -
CDR3 length: 16
CDR3 protein: CASSFLSRGSTDTQYF

V gene: TRBV5-1
clone size: -
CDR3 length: 17
CDR3 protein: CASSLTGPSGSADTQYF

V gene: TRBV28
clone size: -
CDR3 length: 15
CDR3 protein: CASSRELAQSGELFF

V gene: TRBV7-6
clone size: -
CDR3 length: 16
CDR3 protein: CASSFSQAASTDTQYF

V gene: TRBV28
clone size: few
CDR3 length: 19
CDR3 protein: CASSSGIFSGRAITDTQYF

V gene: TRBV6-5
clone size: -
CDR3 length: 14
CDR3 protein: CASSKAAENTEAFF

V gene: TRBV7-2
clone size: many
CDR3 length: 13
CDR3 protein: CASSGTGGNEQFF

V gene: TRBV6-2/TRBV6-3
clone size: -
CDR3 length: 17
CDR3 protein: CASSPREGGGRNTEAFF

V gene: TRBV7-2
clone size: few
CDR3 length: 16
CDR3 protein: CASSSLFKDGNYGYTF

V gene: TRBV6-5
clone size: -
CDR3 length: 17
CDR3 protein: CASSPSPDGNSNQPQHF

V gene: TRBV6-2/TRBV6-3
clone size: many
CDR3 length: 15
CDR3 protein: CASSHTFSGANVLTF

V gene: TRBV12-3/TRBV12-4
clone size: many
CDR3 length: 15
CDR3 protein: CASSSLGRDNNEQFF

V gene: TRBV29-1
clone size: -
CDR3 length: 14
CDR3 protein: CSVGGGGSNYGYTF

V gene: TRBV7-2
clone size: many
CDR3 length: 14
CDR3 protein: CASSPMAGQETQYF

V gene: TRBV20-1
clone size: -
CDR3 length: 15
CDR3 protein: CSAKKTAGNNSPLHF

V gene: TRBV6-1
clone size: medium-sized
CDR3 length: 14
CDR3 protein: CASSPTAGTTEAFF

V gene: TRBV2
clone size: few
CDR3 length: 13
CDR3 protein: CASSREDNYGYTF

V gene: TRBV5-6
clone size: few
CDR3 length: 13
CDR3 protein: CASSLRGSDGYTF

V gene: TRBV7-2
clone size: -
CDR3 length: 15
CDR3 protein: CASSLESGHTDTQYF

V gene: TRBV7-3
clone size: -
CDR3 length: 18
CDR3 protein: CASSLIRGLAPFSYEQYF

V gene: TRBV10-3
clone size: -
CDR3 length: 15
CDR3 protein: CAISESFRSNTEAFF

V gene: TRBV13
clone size: -
CDR3 length: 16
CDR3 protein: CASSLGLGSRGSPLHF

V gene: TRBV5-4
clone size: -
CDR3 length: 14
CDR3 protein: CASSWDRLLETQYF

V gene: TRBV12-3/TRBV12-4
clone size: -
CDR3 length: 16
CDR3 protein: CASGGGRRVSYNEQFF

V gene: TRBV7-8
clone size: many
CDR3 length: 17
CDR3 protein: CASSVGTSGKGTGELFF

V gene: TRBV2
clone size: few
CDR3 length: 13
CDR3 protein: CASSSGSGDTQYF